What follows are 15 T cell receptor beta chains derived from one specimen sequenced in a study of T cell responses to AZD1222 COVID-19 vaccine. Clones were read by immunoSEQ multiplex PCR, and TCRdb kept only the in-frame ones, dropping some. The sample lists roughly 120,000 clones, 80% to 90% occurring once. The source was peripheral blood, collected 28 days after the second AZD1222 dose. Receptors originate from an adult who received the AZD1222 COVID-19 vaccine.

The genes are TRBV5-1 and TRBJ1-2; maybe TRBD1 (6 bases). Germline CDR1 reads SGHRS; CDR2 reads YFSETQ. This CDR3 is 14 amino acids long. With 3 bases removed from V and 6 bases from J, the gap between germline ends came to 15 bases. The CDR3 region is CASSSDGQGHGYTF. The CDR3 region has the DNA TGCGCCAGCAGCTCCGACGGCCAGGGGCATGGCTACACCTTC. The variable domain in full, with the rest retrieved from reference TRBV5-1 and TRBJ1-2, is KAGVTQTPRYLIKTRGQQVTLSCSPISGHRSVSWYQQTPGQGLQFLFEYFSETQRNKGNFPGRFSGRQFSNSRSEMNVSTLELGDSALYLCASSSDGQGHGYTFGSGTRLTVV.

The gene calls are TRBV2 and TRBJ2-1; 7 bases map to TRBD2. The V segment lost 7 bases and the J segment 8 bases; nucleotides outside the gene matches: 11. The CDR3 spans 14 residues. The germline V gene has CDR1 SNHLY and CDR2 FYNNEI. For the CDR3, the DNA is TGTGCCAGCACGCGGGGCGGGGGTGTTTATGAGCAGTTCTTC. Translated, it gives CASTRGGGVYEQFF.

V gene TRBV5-4 combines with J gene TRBJ2-7, with D hard to call. The CDR3 consists of 13 residues. Germline CDR1 and CDR2: SGHNT and YYREEE (reference sequence). V lost 2 bases to trimming and J lost 3 bases, with 9 bases between them. The CDR3 protein is CASSLATNYEQYF. In DNA, the CDR3 is TGTGCCAGCAGCTTAGCCACTAACTACGAGCAGTACTTC.

As for this clone: It may be a read error: a sequence one base away is much more abundant. This chain joins TRBV11-2 and TRBJ2-7; D possibly matches TRBD1 or TRBD2 (5 bases each). The length of the CDR3 is 11 residues. Germline V gives CDR1 SGHAT, CDR2 FQNNGV. Trimming pared 3 bases from V and 6 bases from J, leaving 6 bases between. CDR3 loop: CASSLRGEQYF. CDR3 DNA sequence: TGTGCCAGCAGCTTGAGGGGCGAGCAGTACTTC.

This clone has more than one count but fewer than ten. CDR3 amino acids: CASTGASEGYTF. The CDR3 DNA reads TGTGCCAGCACTGGGGCCTCGGAAGGCTACACCTTC. This rearrangement joins TRBV12-3 or TRBV12-4 to TRBJ1-2; a weak D match, TRBD1 (5 bases). The CDR3 loop spans 12 amino acids. The V end lost 7 bases, the J end lost 8 bases, and 14 bases lay between the germline ends.

Points on this clone: The same CDR3 is also encoded by other DNA sequences in this sample. V is TRBV2 and J is TRBJ1-2; 11 nucleotides align to TRBD1. The length of the CDR3 is 15 residues. Per the germline V gene, CDR1 is SNHLY and CDR2 is FYNNEI. V was pared by 4 bases and J by 8 bases, with 9 bases of the junction left unmatched. The CDR3 reads CASSGSGQGALGYTF. DNA of the CDR3: TGTGCCAGCAGTGGTTCAGGACAGGGGGCGTTAGGCTACACCTTC.

V and J are TRBV7-9 and TRBJ2-2; D is perhaps TRBD2 (5 bases). Trimming took 3 bases from V and 5 from J, leaving 19 bases between them. Germline lookup yields CDR1 SEHNR and CDR2 FQNEAQ (reference sequence). The CDR3 consists of 17 residues. DNA of the CDR3: TGTGCCAGCAGCTTTCACCGCCGTCTCCCGGGGACCGGGGAGCTGTTTTTT. As protein: CASSFHRRLPGTGELFF. Filled out from reference TRBV7-9 and TRBJ2-2, the complete variable domain reads DTGVSQNPRHKITKRGQNVTFRCDPISEHNRLYWYRQTLGQGPEFLTYFQNEAQLEKSRLLSDRFSAERPKGSFSTLEIQRTEQGDSAMYLCASSFHRRLPGTGELFFGEGSRLTVL.

The chain has TRBV4-1 and TRBJ2-7; maybe TRBD1 (5 bases). Germline V gives CDR1 MGHRA, CDR2 YSYEKL. This CDR3 is 16 amino acids long. Trimming removed 0 bases from V and 3 bases from J, with 15 bases in between. DNA for the CDR3: TGCGCCAGCAGCCAAGAGCCAGGGAATAGGGTCTACGAGCAGTACTTC. This sequence encodes CASSQEPGNRVYEQYF.

The chain has TRBV11-2 and TRBJ1-6; D remains ambiguous. The CDR3 covers 17 residues. The germline gives CDR1 SGHAT, CDR2 FQNNGV. V was cut by 5 bases and J by 7 bases, with 21 bases left in between. CDR3 protein: CASSSLRRASSNSPLHF. The CDR3 DNA follows: TGTGCCAGCAGCAGCTTAAGGAGGGCCAGCTCCAATTCACCCCTCCACTTT.

A note on this clone: The sample contains more than one DNA sequence encoding this CDR3. This chain connects TRBV6-6 to TRBJ2-1; D is possibly TRBD1 (7 bases). Per the germline V gene, CDR1 is MNHNY and CDR2 is SVGAGI (reference sequence). This CDR3 region has 15 residues. Trimming stripped 2 bases from V and 4 bases from J, with 12 bases between. The CDR3 coding sequence is TGTGCCAGCAGTTACGGAGGGGGCAGTTACAATGAGCAGTTCTTC. Its translation: CASSYGGGSYNEQFF.

V is TRBV5-1 and J is TRBJ2-5; D unclear. Trimming stripped 0 bases from V and 0 bases from J, with 9 bases between. Germline-derived CDR1 and CDR2 are SGHRS and YFSETQ. This CDR3 is 15 amino acids long. CDR3 nucleotides: TGCGCCAGCAGCTTGGCCAGGCGAGACCAAGAGACCCAGTACTTC. Translation gives CASSLARRDQETQYF.

CDR3 protein: CASSYSPTYTDTQYF. The CDR3 coding sequence is TGTGCCAGCAGTTACTCTCCGACTTACACAGATACGCAGTATTTT. J is TRBJ2-3 and V is TRBV6-5; D is unresolved. This CDR3 is built from 15 residues. Deletions cut 0 bases from V and 2 bases from J, with 9 bases between. CDR1 is MNHEY and CDR2 is SVGAGI in the germline V gene.

The chain employs TRBV5-1 and TRBJ2-7, with D hard to call. Trimming took 4 bases from V and 0 from J, leaving 20 bases between them. The CDR3 is 17 residues long. CDR1 and CDR2 (germline): SGHRS, YFSETQ. Here the CDR3 DNA reads TGCGCCAGCAGCCTGGGTGGGGTCGGCAGGAACTCCTACGAGCAGTACTTC. Its translation: CASSLGGVGRNSYEQYF.

The V gene is TRBV9, the J gene TRBJ1-4; the D is unclear. This CDR3 comprises 16 residues. Trimming removed 0 bases at V and 0 bases at J, with 9 bases between. Per germline, CDR1 SGDLS and CDR2 YYNGEE. The CDR3: CASSVEALATNEKLFF. The CDR3 DNA is TGTGCCAGCAGCGTAGAGGCACTTGCAACTAATGAAAAACTGTTTTTT.

The chain uses TRBV5-6 and TRBJ1-6; 7 positions match TRBD1. V was pared by 2 bases and J by 0 bases, with 5 bases of the junction left unmatched. Germline CDR1 reads SGHDT; CDR2 reads YYEEEE. The CDR3 runs to 17 residues. In DNA form, the CDR3 reads TGTGCCAGCAGCTTCCGACAGGGAAACTCCTATAATTCACCCCTCCACTTT. The encoded protein is CASSFRQGNSYNSPLHF. Looking up the rest from reference TRBV5-6 and TRBJ1-6 gives the full variable domain: DAGVTQSPTHLIKTRGQQVTLRCSPKSGHDTVSWYQQALGQGPQFIFQYYEEEERQRGNFPDRFSGHQFPNYSSELNVNALLLGDSALYLCASSFRQGNSYNSPLHFGNGTRLTVT.